The clone carrying this TCR beta chain came up many times. Sequencing was performed with immunoSEQ multiplex PCR; in TCRdb, only in-frame clones are kept and a portion is missing. Of about 480,000 clones detected, over 75% appear once; the ten largest clones hold roughly an eighth. The sample belongs to a study of shared clonotypes between healthy human individuals. Free of recent acute infections or vaccinations, the donors were healthy HIV-negative adults. The donors were all Caucasian adults (living in Nashville, Tennessee). The receptor's source is a woman in her 40s in good health. Some clones in this sample may be carry-over from other donors' samples. The sequenced sample was PBMCs.

The CDR3 reads CASSNHLLGTGNTIYF. The CDR3 DNA reads as TGTGCCAGCAGTAATCACTTGCTCGGGACTGGAAACACCATATATTTT. J is TRBJ1-3 and V is TRBV28; no clear D gene. V lost 5 bases to trimming and J lost 2 bases, with 16 bases between them. CDR3 size: 16 residues. Germline CDR1 reads MDHEN; CDR2 reads SYDVKM.